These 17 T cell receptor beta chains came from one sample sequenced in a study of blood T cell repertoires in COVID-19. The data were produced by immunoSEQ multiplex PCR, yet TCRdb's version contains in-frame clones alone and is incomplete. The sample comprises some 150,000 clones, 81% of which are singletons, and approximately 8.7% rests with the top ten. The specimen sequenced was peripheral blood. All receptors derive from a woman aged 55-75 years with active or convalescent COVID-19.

CDR3 coding DNA: TGTGCCATCAGTGAGCCTATCGGACAGGGTCTGAATGAGCAGTTCTTC. This codes for CAISEPIGQGLNEQFF. The J gene is TRBJ2-1, the V gene TRBV10-3, with 8 bases matching TRBD1. The CDR3 is made up of 16 amino acids. Germline CDR1 and CDR2: ENHRY and SYGVKD. J lost 7 bases, V lost 2 bases, and 10 bases had no gene match.

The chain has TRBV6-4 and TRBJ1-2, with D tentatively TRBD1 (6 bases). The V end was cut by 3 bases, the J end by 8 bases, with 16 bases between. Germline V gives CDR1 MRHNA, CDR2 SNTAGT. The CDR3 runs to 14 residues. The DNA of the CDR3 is TGTGCCAGCAGTGATTTAGGACAGCCAGTAGGCTACACCTTC. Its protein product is CASSDLGQPVGYTF.

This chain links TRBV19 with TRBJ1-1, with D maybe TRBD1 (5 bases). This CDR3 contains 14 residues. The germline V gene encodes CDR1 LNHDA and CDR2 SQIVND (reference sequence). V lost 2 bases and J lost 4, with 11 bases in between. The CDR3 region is CASSIQAGGTEAFF. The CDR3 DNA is TGTGCCAGTAGTATACAGGCGGGGGGCACTGAAGCTTTCTTT.

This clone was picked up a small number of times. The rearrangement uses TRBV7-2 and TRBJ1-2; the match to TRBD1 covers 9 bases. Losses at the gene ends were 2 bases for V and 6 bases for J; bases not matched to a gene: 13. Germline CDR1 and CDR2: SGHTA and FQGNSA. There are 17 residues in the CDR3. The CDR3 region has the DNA TGTGCCAGCAGCTTACTGGGACAGGGTTCAACGGGACATGGCTACACCTTC. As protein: CASSLLGQGSTGHGYTF. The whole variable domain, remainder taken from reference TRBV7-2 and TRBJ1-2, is GAGVSQSPSNKVTEKGKDVELRCDPISGHTALYWYRQSLGQGLEFLIYFQGNSAPDKSGLPSDRFSAERTGGSVSTLTIQRTQQEDSAVYLCASSLLGQGSTGHGYTFGSGTRLTVV.

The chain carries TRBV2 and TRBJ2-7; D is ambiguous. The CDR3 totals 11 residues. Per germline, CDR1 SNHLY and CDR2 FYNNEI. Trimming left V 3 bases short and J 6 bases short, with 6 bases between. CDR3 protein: CASSERIEQYV. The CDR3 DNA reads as TGTGCCAGCAGTGAGAGGATCGAGCAGTACGTC.

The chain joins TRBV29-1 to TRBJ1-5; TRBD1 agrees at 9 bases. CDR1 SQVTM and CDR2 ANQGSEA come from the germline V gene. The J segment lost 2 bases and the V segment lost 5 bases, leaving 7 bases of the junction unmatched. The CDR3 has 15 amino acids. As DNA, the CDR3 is TGCAGCGTTATCACACAGGGGGCGGGCAATCAGCCCCAGCATTTT. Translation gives CSVITQGAGNQPQHF.

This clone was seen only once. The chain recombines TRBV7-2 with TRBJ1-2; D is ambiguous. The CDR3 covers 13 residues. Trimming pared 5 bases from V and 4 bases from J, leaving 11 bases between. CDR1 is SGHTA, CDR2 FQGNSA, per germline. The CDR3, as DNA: TGTGCCAGCAGCAGATCGGGGATCTATGGCTACACCTTC. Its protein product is CASSRSGIYGYTF.

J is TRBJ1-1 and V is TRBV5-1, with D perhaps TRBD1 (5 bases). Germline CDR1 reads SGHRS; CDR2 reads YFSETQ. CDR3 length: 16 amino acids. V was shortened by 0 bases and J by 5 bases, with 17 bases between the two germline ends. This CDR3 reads CASSLGGGDGGTEAFF. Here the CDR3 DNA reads TGCGCCAGCAGCTTGGGGGGTGGGGACGGGGGGACTGAAGCTTTCTTT.

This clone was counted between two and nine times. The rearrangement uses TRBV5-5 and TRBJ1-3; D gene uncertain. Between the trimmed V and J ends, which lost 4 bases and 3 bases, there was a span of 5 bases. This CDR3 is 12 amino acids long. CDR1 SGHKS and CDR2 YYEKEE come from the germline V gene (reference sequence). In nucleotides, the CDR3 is TGTGCCAGCAGCATAGATGGAAACACCATATATTTT. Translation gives CASSIDGNTIYF. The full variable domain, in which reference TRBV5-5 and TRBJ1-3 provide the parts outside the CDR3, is DAGVTQSPTHLIKTRGQQVTLRCSPISGHKSVSWYQQVLGQGPQFIFQYYEKEERGRGNFPDRFSARQFPNYSSELNVNALLLGDSALYLCASSIDGNTIYFGEGSWLTVV.

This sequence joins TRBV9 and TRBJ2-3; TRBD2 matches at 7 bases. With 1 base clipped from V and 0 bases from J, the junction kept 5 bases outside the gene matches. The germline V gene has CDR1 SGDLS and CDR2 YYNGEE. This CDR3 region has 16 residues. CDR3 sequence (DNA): TGTGCCAGCAGCGTACTTTCGGGAGGTAGCACAGATACGCAGTATTTT. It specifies CASSVLSGGSTDTQYF.

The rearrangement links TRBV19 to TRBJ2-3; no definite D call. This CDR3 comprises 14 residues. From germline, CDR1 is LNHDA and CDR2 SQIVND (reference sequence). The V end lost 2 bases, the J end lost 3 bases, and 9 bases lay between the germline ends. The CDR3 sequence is CASSIIWQTDTQYF. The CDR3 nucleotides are TGTGCCAGTAGTATAATCTGGCAAACAGATACGCAGTATTTT. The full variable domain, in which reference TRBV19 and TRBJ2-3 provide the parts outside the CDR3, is DGGITQSPKYLFRKEGQNVTLSCEQNLNHDAMYWYRQDPGQGLRLIYYSQIVNDFQKGDIAEGYSVSREKKESFPLTVTSAQKNPTAFYLCASSIIWQTDTQYFGPGTRLTVL.

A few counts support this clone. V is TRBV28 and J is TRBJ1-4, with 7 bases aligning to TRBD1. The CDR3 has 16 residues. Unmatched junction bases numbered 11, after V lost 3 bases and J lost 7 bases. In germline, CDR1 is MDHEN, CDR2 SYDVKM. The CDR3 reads CASSFQGGATGEKLFF. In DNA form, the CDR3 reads TGTGCCAGCAGTTTTCAAGGGGGCGCGACGGGTGAAAAACTGTTTTTT.

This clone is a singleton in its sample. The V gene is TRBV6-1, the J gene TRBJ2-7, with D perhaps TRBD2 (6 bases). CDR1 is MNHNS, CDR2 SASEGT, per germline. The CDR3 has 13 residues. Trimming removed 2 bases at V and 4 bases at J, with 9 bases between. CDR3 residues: CASSEIGGYEQYV. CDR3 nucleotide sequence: TGTGCCAGCAGTGAAATTGGGGGGTACGAGCAGTACGTC.

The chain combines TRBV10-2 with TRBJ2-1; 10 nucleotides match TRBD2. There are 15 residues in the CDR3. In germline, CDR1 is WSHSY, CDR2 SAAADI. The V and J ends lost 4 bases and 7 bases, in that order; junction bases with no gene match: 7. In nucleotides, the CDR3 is TGCGCCAGCAGTGGTAGCGGGGGGCCGTATAATGAGCAGTTCTTC. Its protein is CASSGSGGPYNEQFF.

The CDR3 DNA is TGTGCCTGGACTGGACAGGGTGGATCACCCCTCCACTTT. This encodes CAWTGQGGSPLHF. V is TRBV30 and J is TRBJ1-6; 8 bases agree with TRBD1. V was pared by 4 bases and J by 10 bases, with 6 bases of the junction left unmatched. The CDR3 is 13 residues long. CDR1 and CDR2 (germline): GTSNPN, SVGIG (reference sequence).

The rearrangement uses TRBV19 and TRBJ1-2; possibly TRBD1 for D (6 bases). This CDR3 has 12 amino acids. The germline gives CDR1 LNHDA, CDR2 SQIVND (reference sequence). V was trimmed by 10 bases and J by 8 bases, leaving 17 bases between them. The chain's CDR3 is CATHHREDGYTF. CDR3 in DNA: TGTGCCACACACCACAGGGAAGACGGCTACACCTTC.

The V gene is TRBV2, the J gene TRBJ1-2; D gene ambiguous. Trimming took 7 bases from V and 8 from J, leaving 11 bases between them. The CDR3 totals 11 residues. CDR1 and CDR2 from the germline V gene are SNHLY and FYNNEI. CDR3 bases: TGTGCCAGCATGCGGAAGGCCGGCTACACCTTC. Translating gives CASMRKAGYTF.